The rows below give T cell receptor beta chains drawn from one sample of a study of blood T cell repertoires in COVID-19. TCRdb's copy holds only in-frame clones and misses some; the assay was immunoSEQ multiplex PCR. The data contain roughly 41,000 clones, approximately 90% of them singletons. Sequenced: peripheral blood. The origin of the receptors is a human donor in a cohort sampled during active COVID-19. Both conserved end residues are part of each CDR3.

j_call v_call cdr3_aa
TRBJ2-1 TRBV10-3 CAISASGDYNEQFF
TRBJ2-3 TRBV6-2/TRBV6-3 CASSTRGATSTDTQYF
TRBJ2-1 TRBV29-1 CSVRSGAQSYNEQFF
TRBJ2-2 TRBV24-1 CATSDPGQGASGELFF
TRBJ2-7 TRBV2 CASSEGDRVYYEQYF
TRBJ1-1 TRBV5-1 CASSSAPGAGGNTEAFF
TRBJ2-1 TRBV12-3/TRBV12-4 CASSPLAVNEQFF
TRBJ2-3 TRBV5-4 CASSPARRNTDTQYF
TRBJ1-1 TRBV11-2 CASSLKGVGYTEAFF
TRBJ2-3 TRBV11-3 CASSPKGTDTQYF
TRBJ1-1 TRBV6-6 CASRLDRGGTEAFF
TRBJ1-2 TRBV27 CASAFGGGASGGYTF
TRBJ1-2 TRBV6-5 CASSPPGEFYGYTF
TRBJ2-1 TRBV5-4 CASSLWLAGGPGANNEQFF
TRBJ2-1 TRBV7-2 CASGFHLPGLADSEQFF
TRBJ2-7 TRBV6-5 CASSPRGLEQYF
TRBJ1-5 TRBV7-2 CASSLPNYQPQHF
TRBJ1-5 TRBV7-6 CASSLNRDSNQPQHF
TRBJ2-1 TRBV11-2 CASSLAFSGMSYNEQFF
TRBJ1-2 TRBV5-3 CARSLSRDRGRSTF
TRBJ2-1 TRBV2 CASSDIGLANEQFF
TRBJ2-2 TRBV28 CASSYGNTGELFF
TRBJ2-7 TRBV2 CASSEVPSGSGEQYF
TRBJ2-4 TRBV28 CASSRAGEGAKNIQYF
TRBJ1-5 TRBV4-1 CASSQIRNQPQHF
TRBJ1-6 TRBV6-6 CASSFVMESPNSPLHF
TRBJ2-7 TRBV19 CASSNQAYSYEQYF
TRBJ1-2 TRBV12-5 CASGGTGQLNYGYTF
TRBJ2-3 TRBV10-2 CASRATSGRGDTQYF
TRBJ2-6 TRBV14 CASSHSGTGANVLTF
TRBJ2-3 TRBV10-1 CASSGSPTDTQYF
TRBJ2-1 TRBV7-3 CASSLTGGRLDEQFF
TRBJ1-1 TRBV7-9 CASSLGRTEAFF
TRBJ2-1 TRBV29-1 CSVEVRSLGVDEQFF
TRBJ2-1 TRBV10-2 CASRNSGNVNEQFF
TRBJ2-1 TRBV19 CASSTWVALAEENEQFF
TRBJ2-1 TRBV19 CASNSRTGTQQFF
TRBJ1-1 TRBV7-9 CASSWALGPKPNTEAFF
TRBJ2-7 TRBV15 CATSSPTGLAGGREQYF
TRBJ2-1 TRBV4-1 CASSSTSGSNYEQFF
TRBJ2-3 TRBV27 CASSLNRLPDTQYF
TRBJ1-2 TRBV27 CASSLSLNYGYTF